These 14 T cell receptor beta chains came from one sample sequenced in a study of blood T cells in healthy people across ages. Combining a sample-barcoded 5' primer with a J-beta primer mix, a second PCR ran for roughly 7 to 12 cycles. TCRdb re-called the 5' RACE reads through MiXCR, storing one row per CDR3 protein. The data contain 1.5 million to 2 million distinct CDR3 sequences, roughly 30% of them singletons. The sample comprised blood. The receptors were sampled from a woman aged 25 to 39 in good health.

The chain is built from TRBV2 and TRBJ1-4; 10 nucleotides agree with TRBD1. Germline CDR1 reads SNHLY; CDR2 reads FYNNEI. Trimming removed 8 bases from V and 8 bases from J; junction bases left unmatched: 8. The length of the CDR3 is 14 residues. Here the CDR3 DNA reads TGTGCCAGCCTTTCGGGGACAGGGGAAGAAAAACTGTTTTTT. Translating gives CASLSGTGEEKLFF.

This clonotype has more than one count but fewer than ten. The rearrangement uses TRBV29-1 and TRBJ1-1; D not resolved. Germline CDR1 is SQVTM and CDR2 is ANQGSEA. The CDR3 has 13 amino acids. The V end lost 0 bases, the J end lost 8 bases, and 13 bases lay between the germline ends. This CDR3 is CSVEDHGGREAFF. CDR3 coding DNA: TGCAGCGTTGAAGATCATGGAGGGAGAGAAGCTTTCTTT. Full variable domain (remainder filled in from reference TRBV29-1 and TRBJ1-1): SAVISQKPSRDICQRGTSLTIQCQVDSQVTMMFWYRQQPGQSLTLIATANQGSEATYESGFVIDKFPISRPNLTFSTLTVSNMSPEDSSIYLCSVEDHGGREAFFGQGTRLTVV.

This clonotype occurred a few times. The chain carries TRBV28 and TRBJ2-5, with D perhaps TRBD1 (7 bases). Trimming stripped 2 bases from V and 0 bases from J, with 13 bases between. The germline CDR1 and CDR2 sequences are MDHEN and SYDVKM. The CDR3 loop spans 16 amino acids. The DNA of the CDR3 is TGTGCCAGCAGTTTACGGTCAGGGGGGCACCAAGAGACCCAGTACTTC. Translation gives CASSLRSGGHQETQYF.

This clonotype turned up a few times. A read error may explain this, as a much larger clone is one base away. The V and J genes are TRBV20-1 and TRBJ2-1; TRBD2 matches at 12 bases. The CDR3 runs to 20 residues. Trimming cost V 1 base and J 0 bases; bases outside gene matches: 13. Germline lookup yields CDR1 DFQATT and CDR2 SNEGSKA (reference sequence). CDR3 residues: CSARVAGLAGVPSSYNEQFF. DNA of the CDR3: TGCAGTGCTAGAGTTGCGGGACTAGCGGGCGTCCCGAGCTCCTACAATGAGCAGTTCTTC.

This clonotype was found a few times. The rearrangement uses TRBV15 and TRBJ2-3; 7 bases agree with TRBD2. V was clipped by 8 bases and J by 1 base; unmatched bases: 9. CDR1 LNHNV and CDR2 YYDKDF come from the germline V gene (reference sequence). CDR3 length equals 15 residues. The DNA for the CDR3 is TGTGCCACCCGCCGGACTAGTTCGGGCACAGATACGCAGTATTTT. This codes for CATRRTSSGTDTQYF. Based on the CDR3 plus reference TRBV15 and TRBJ2-3, the full variable domain is DAMVIQNPRYQVTQFGKPVTLSCSQTLNHNVMYWYQQKSSQAPKLLFHYYDKDFNNEADTPDNFQSRRPNTSFCFLDIRSPGLGDTAMYLCATRRTSSGTDTQYFGPGTRLTVL.

This rearrangement joins TRBV7-3 to TRBJ1-1; 9 bases are shared with TRBD1. Germline values: CDR1 SGHTA, CDR2 FQGTGA. V gave up 8 bases and J gave up 4 bases; unmatched junction bases: 5. CDR3 length: 13 residues. Here the CDR3 reads CASAWTGVTEAFF. CDR3 sequence (DNA): TGTGCCAGCGCCTGGACAGGGGTCACTGAAGCTTTCTTT.

This clonotype has only a few counts. This chain joins TRBV6-2 or TRBV6-3 and TRBJ2-3; D is ambiguous. The length of the CDR3 is 12 residues. V shed 7 bases and J shed 5 bases, with 10 bases lying between them. Germline loops: CDR1 MNHEY, CDR2 SVGEGT. The DNA of the CDR3 is TGTGCCAGCAAAACGGTTGAAGATACGCAGTATTTT. Translated: CASKTVEDTQYF.

The V gene is TRBV5-1, the J gene TRBJ2-5, with D possibly called TRBD1 or TRBD2 (6 bases each). The CDR3 is 15 amino acids. CDR1 SGHRS and CDR2 YFSETQ come from the germline V gene. The ends were cut back, 4 bases at V and 4 bases at J, with 17 bases in the middle. DNA for the CDR3: TGCGCCAGCAGCAACATACAGGGAGGAGGAGAGACCCAGTACTTC. Translating gives CASSNIQGGGETQYF.

This chain connects TRBV3-1 to TRBJ2-1, with D tentatively TRBD2 (7 bases). V lost 1 base and J lost 3, with 16 bases in between. Germline V lookup: CDR1 LGHDT, CDR2 YNNKEL (reference sequence). This CDR3 is 17 amino acids long. CDR3 sequence (DNA): TGTGCCAGCAGCCAAGGTTGGGGGGGGCCCCTCTACAATGAGCAGTTCTTC. Translating gives CASSQGWGGPLYNEQFF.

A note on this clonotype: A junction boundary mismatches the germline segment, possibly from a read error. The chain couples TRBV28 to TRBJ2-7; 9 bases fit TRBD1. This CDR3 spans 15 amino acids. Germline-derived CDR1 and CDR2 are MDHEN and SYDVKM. The CDR3 is CASSLAGQGMYGQYF. The CDR3 nucleotides read TGTGCCAGCAGTTTAGCGGGACAGGGAATGTACGGGCAGTACTTC.

The chain recombines TRBV6-2 or TRBV6-3 with TRBJ1-5; weak D call: TRBD1 (6 bases). With 11 bases removed from V and 6 bases from J, the gap between germline ends came to 20 bases. This CDR3 region has 14 residues. Germline assignment: CDR1 MNHEY and CDR2 SVGEGT. DNA for the CDR3: TGTGCCGCCCGGGGCAGGGGCATCAGTCAGCCCCAGCATTTT. It translates to CAARGRGISQPQHF.

This clonotype appeared many times. The rearrangement links TRBV7-2 to TRBJ2-6; D remains ambiguous. The germline V gene has CDR1 SGHTA and CDR2 FQGNSA. The V end lost 2 bases, the J end lost 0 bases, and 8 bases lay between the germline ends. CDR3 length equals 16 residues. CDR3 region: CASSLYLSSGANVLTF. CDR3 nucleotide sequence: TGTGCCAGCAGCTTATATCTGAGCTCTGGGGCCAACGTCCTGACTTTC.

The chain recombines TRBV27 with TRBJ2-1, with D possibly TRBD2 on 5 matching bases. The CDR3 consists of 14 residues. V shed 8 bases and J shed 3 bases, with 14 bases lying between them. Looked up from germline, CDR1 is MNHEY and CDR2 is SMNVEV (reference sequence). The CDR3 nucleotides are TGTGCCAGCGGTTCGGACTCGTACTACAATGAGCAGTTCTTC. This gives the protein CASGSDSYYNEQFF.

The chain recombines TRBV3-1 with TRBJ1-1; tentative D call: TRBD1 (5 bases). Trimming removed 7 bases at V and 0 bases at J, with 15 bases between. This CDR3 comprises 15 residues. Germline CDR1 is LGHDT and CDR2 is YNNKEL (reference sequence). This chain's CDR3 is CASNTGGRMNTEAFF. In DNA form, the CDR3 reads TGTGCCAGCAACACTGGGGGACGGATGAACACTGAAGCTTTCTTT. The full variable domain, completed using reference TRBV3-1 and TRBJ1-1, is DTAVSQTPKYLVTQMGNDKSIKCEQNLGHDTMYWYKQDSKKFLKIMFSYNNKELIINETVPNRFSPKSPDKAHLNLHINSLELGDSAVYFCASNTGGRMNTEAFFGQGTRLTVV.